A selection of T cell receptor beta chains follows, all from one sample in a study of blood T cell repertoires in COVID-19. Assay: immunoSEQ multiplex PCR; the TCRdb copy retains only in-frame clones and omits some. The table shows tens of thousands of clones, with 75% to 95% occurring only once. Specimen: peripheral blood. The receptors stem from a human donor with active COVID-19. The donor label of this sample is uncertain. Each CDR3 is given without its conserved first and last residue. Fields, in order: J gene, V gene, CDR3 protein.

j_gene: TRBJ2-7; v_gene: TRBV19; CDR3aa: ASSIFGGGLANEQY
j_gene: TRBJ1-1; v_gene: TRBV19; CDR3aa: ASSPWTGVGGTEAF
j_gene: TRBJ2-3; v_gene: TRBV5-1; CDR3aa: ASSLEVGQGGTDTQY
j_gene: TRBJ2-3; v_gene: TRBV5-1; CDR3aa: ASSLVGTGVADTQY
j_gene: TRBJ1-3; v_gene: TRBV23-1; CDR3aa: ASSQTRPGTGNSGNTIY
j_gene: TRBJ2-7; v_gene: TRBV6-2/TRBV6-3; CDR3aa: ASSSRGEQY
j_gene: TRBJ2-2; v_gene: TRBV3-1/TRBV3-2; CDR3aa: ASSPAPGTGELF
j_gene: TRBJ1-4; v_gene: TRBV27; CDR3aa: ASSPGTAIEKLF
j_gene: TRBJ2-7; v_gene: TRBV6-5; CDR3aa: ATPQQGDGRYEQY
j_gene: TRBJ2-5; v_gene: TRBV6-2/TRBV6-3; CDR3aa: ASSYTSRRGDRETQY
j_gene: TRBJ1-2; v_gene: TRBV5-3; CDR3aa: ARSWKIQYQGVSYGYT
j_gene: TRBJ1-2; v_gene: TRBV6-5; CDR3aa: ASSYGQNYGYT
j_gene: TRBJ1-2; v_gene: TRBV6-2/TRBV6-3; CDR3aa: ASSLGQGIGYT
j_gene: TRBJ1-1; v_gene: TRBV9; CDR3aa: ASSPHADGLEAF
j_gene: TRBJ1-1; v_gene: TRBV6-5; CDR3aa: ASSFRGTEAF
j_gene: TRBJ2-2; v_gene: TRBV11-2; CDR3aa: ASSFSSGGAAHTGELF
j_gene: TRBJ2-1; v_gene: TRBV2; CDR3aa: ASSPLAATGNEQF
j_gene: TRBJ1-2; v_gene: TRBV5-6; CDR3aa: ASSWLDSRSNYGYT